In its sample, the clone carrying this TCR beta chain was seen many times. The sample belongs to a study of regulatory T cells in long-lasting Graves disease. Time point of the sample: newly diagnosed GD, antithyroid drugs for less than 3 months. The TCR library used RNA extracted from PBMCs. V was cut by 0 bases and J by 4 bases, with 9 bases left in between. CDR3 length: 14 residues. iRepertoire HTBI primers and Arm-PCR of CDR3 regions built TCR beta libraries. TCRdb ran MiXCR on the multiplex PCR reads and lists one entry per CDR3 protein. The table records roughly 500,000 distinct CDR3 sequences, approximately 13% of them present only once. The same sample was also studied in work on T cells in Graves' hyperthyroidism and ophthalmopathy.

The V call is TRBV12-3 or TRBV12-4, the J call TRBJ1-2; D is uncertain. The sample was peripheral blood mononuclear cells (PBMCs), taken at new diagnosis, from a patient treated with antithyroid drugs. The source of this sequence is a man under 40 with Graves disease. CDR3 coding DNA: TGTGCCAGCAGTTTAGCTGAGGGAACCTATGGCTACACCTTC. Translating gives CASSLAEGTYGYTF.